The 5 T cell receptor beta chains below come from one sample, sequenced in a study of beta chain features in type 1 diabetes. Every bit of the isolated RNA underwent reverse transcription, so sequencing read expressed TCRB transcripts. Profiled with immunoSEQ multiplex PCR; TCRdb holds only in-frame clones, not every one. The table records fewer than 150,000 clones, around 7% of them present only once. Material for sequencing was central memory CD4+ T cells from blood. The receptors were sampled from a woman aged 25 to 45 in good health.

The table lists this clone with a few counts. V and J are TRBV13 and TRBJ2-3; weak D call: TRBD1 (6 bases). V shed 1 base and J shed 2 bases, with 13 bases lying between them. This CDR3 region has 16 residues. Germline V lookup: CDR1 PRHDT, CDR2 FYEKMQ (reference sequence). The CDR3, as DNA: TGTGCCAGCAGCTTAGAGGGACAAACTATCACAGATACGCAGTATTTT. Encoded protein: CASSLEGQTITDTQYF.

The chain is built from TRBV28 and TRBJ2-5, with a tentative D call TRBD1 (5 bases). The length of the CDR3 is 14 residues. The germline V gene encodes CDR1 MDHEN and CDR2 SYDVKM. Trimming took off 1 base at V and 3 bases at J, with 9 bases between the two ends. The CDR3: CASSLFGREETQYF. The CDR3, as DNA: TGTGCCAGCAGTTTATTCGGCAGGGAAGAGACCCAGTACTTC.

This clone occurred a few times. The rearrangement uses TRBV11-1 and TRBJ2-1, with no clear D. Germline-derived CDR1 and CDR2 are SGHAT and FQDESV (reference sequence). Deletions cut 5 bases from V and 10 bases from J, with 12 bases between. The CDR3 has 12 amino acids. CDR3 amino acids: CASSPGIGEQFF. The CDR3 bases are TGTGCCAGCAGCCCGGGTATCGGCGAGCAGTTCTTC. Full variable domain (missing parts from reference TRBV11-1 and TRBJ2-1): EAEVAQSPRYKITEKSQAVAFWCDPISGHATLYWYRQILGQGPELLVQFQDESVVDDSQLPKDRFSAERLKGVDSTLKIQPAELGDSAMYLCASSPGIGEQFFGPGTRLTVL.

This clone was counted at least ten times. The rearrangement uses TRBV19 and TRBJ2-1; D not certain. The CDR3 spans 12 residues. V was pared by 7 bases and J by 6 bases, with 10 bases between. Germline-derived CDR1 and CDR2 are LNHDA and SQIVND (reference sequence). The CDR3: CASIGEVNEQFF. CDR3 bases: TGTGCCAGTATAGGTGAGGTCAATGAGCAGTTCTTC.

The V gene is TRBV7-2, the J gene TRBJ1-1; 7 nucleotides align to TRBD1. J was trimmed by 4 bases and V by 5 bases; bases with no gene match: 10. This CDR3 spans 15 amino acids. Germline loops: CDR1 SGHTA, CDR2 FQGNSA. Here the CDR3 DNA reads TGTGCCAGCAGCCTACCGACAGGGAGGTTCACTGAAGCTTTCTTT. This sequence encodes CASSLPTGRFTEAFF.